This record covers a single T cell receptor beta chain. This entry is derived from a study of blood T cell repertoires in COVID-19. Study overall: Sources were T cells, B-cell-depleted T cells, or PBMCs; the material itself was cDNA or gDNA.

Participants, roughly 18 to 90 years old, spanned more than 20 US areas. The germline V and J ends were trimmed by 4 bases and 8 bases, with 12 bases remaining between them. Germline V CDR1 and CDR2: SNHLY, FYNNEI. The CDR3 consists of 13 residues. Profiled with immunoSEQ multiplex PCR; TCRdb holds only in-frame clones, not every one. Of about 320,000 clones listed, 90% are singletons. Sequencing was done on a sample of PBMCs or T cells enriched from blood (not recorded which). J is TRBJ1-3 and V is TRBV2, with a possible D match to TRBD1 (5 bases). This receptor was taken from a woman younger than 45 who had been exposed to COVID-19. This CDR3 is CASSGGTWDTIYF. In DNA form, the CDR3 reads TGTGCCAGCAGTGGAGGGACTTGGGACACCATATATTTT.